Following are 10 T cell receptor beta chains from one sample sequenced in a study of cytomegalovirus exposure and HLA in healthy donors. The PCR had 60 Vbeta and 13 Jbeta primers. The protocol was immunoSEQ multiplex PCR, while the TCRdb copy is restricted to in-frame clones and leaves out a portion. The data contain some 120,000 clones, about 80% of them singletons. The sequencing input was PBMCs. These receptors were taken from a young man in good health and CMV-seronegative.

The rearrangement joins TRBV7-8 to TRBJ2-1; TRBD2 matches at 10 bases. The CDR3 has 14 residues. CDR1 and CDR2 (germline): SGHVS, FQNEAQ. V trimming: 4 bases; J trimming: 9 bases; junction bases outside the gene matches: 6. The chain's CDR3 is CASSSLAGDSEQFF. As DNA, the CDR3 is TGTGCCAGCAGCTCCCTAGCGGGAGACTCTGAGCAGTTCTTC.

This sequence joins TRBV19 and TRBJ2-6; tentatively, D is TRBD1 (7 bases). The ends were cut back, 3 bases at V and 0 bases at J, with 12 bases in the middle. The CDR3 has 17 amino acids. Germline V CDR1 and CDR2: LNHDA, SQIVND (reference sequence). As DNA, the CDR3 is TGTGCCAGTAGTATTGTCAGGGGGGACTCTGGGGCCAACGTCCTGACTTTC. Translation gives CASSIVRGDSGANVLTF.

This chain links TRBV6-6 with TRBJ2-5; 7 bases align to TRBD2. The DNA end favors TRBJ2-7, so the J call may be wrong. CDR1 and CDR2 from the germline V gene are MNHNY and SVGAGI (reference sequence). This CDR3 has 15 residues. CDR3 DNA: TGTGCCAGCAGTTACTCGGGAGGGAGGGCCTACGAGCAGTACTTC. Translation gives CASSYSGGRAYEQYF.

This sequence joins TRBV5-4 and TRBJ2-7; 9 bases are a match to TRBD1. Unmatched junction bases numbered 7, after V lost 4 bases and J lost 2 bases. The CDR3 runs 15 residues. Germline CDR1 reads SGHNT; CDR2 reads YYREEE (reference sequence). The CDR3 DNA reads TGTGCCAGCAGCCCGGACAGGGGAAGCACCTACGAGCAGTACTTC. Translated: CASSPDRGSTYEQYF.

There are a few counts of this clone. This chain connects TRBV28 to TRBJ2-7; 9 nucleotides match TRBD2. CDR1 MDHEN and CDR2 SYDVKM come from the germline V gene. With V trimmed by 3 bases and J by 5 bases, 14 bases remained unmatched. The CDR3 is 17 amino acids. The CDR3 coding sequence is TGTGCCAGCAGTTTGATCAGACTAGCGGAGAAGGGCCACGAGCAGTACTTC. Encoded protein: CASSLIRLAEKGHEQYF. The full variable domain, rest sourced from reference TRBV28 and TRBJ2-7, is DVKVTQSSRYLVKRTGEKVFLECVQDMDHENMFWYRQDPGLGLRLIYFSYDVKMKEKGDIPEGYSVSREKKERFSLILESASTNQTSMYLCASSLIRLAEKGHEQYFGPGTRLTVT.

The chain recombines TRBV29-1 with TRBJ2-5; 10 nucleotides align to TRBD2. Germline CDR1 reads SQVTM; CDR2 reads ANQGSEA. V trimming: 4 bases; J trimming: 1 base; junction bases outside the gene matches: 3. The length of the CDR3 is 14 residues. In DNA, the CDR3 is TGCAGCGTTGGGGTAGCGGGGGGCCAAGAGACCCAGTACTTC. Translation: CSVGVAGGQETQYF.

This clone appeared a few times. The rearrangement joins TRBV9 to TRBJ2-2, with 9 bases lining up with TRBD2. Per the germline V gene, CDR1 is SGDLS and CDR2 is YYNGEE. V was pared by 2 bases and J by 5 bases, with 10 bases of the junction left unmatched. The length of the CDR3 is 17 residues. This CDR3 reads CASSVVAGAGLTGELFF. The CDR3, as DNA: TGTGCCAGCAGCGTGGTAGCGGGAGCGGGCTTGACCGGGGAGCTGTTTTTT.

This clone was counted a few times. This chain links TRBV5-1 with TRBJ2-3; D possibly corresponds to TRBD1 (6 bases). The CDR3 runs 14 residues. Trimming cost V 0 bases and J 2 bases, with 7 bases left between them. CDR1 is SGHRS, CDR2 YFSETQ, per germline. In DNA, the CDR3 is TGCGCCAGCAGCTTGGGGGACACCACAGATACGCAGTATTTT. Protein: CASSLGDTTDTQYF. Filled out from reference TRBV5-1 and TRBJ2-3, the complete variable domain reads KAGVTQTPRYLIKTRGQQVTLSCSPISGHRSVSWYQQTPGQGLQFLFEYFSETQRNKGNFPGRFSGRQFSNSRSEMNVSTLELGDSALYLCASSLGDTTDTQYFGPGTRLTVL.

The rearrangement links TRBV5-5 to TRBJ2-7, with 8 bases matching TRBD1. The germline V gene encodes CDR1 SGHKS and CDR2 YYEKEE (reference sequence). The trim removed 0 bases at V and 6 bases at J, leaving 5 bases unmatched. The CDR3 runs 14 residues. In DNA, the CDR3 is TGTGCCAGCAGCTTGGGACAGGGGCCCTCCGAGCAGTACGTC. It encodes CASSLGQGPSEQYV.

V gene TRBV4-3 combines with J gene TRBJ2-7, with 13 positions matching TRBD2. After removal of 1 base from V and 2 bases from J, the junction contained 5 bases not matched to a gene. The CDR3 totals 17 residues. The germline gives CDR1 LGHNA, CDR2 YSLEER. The CDR3 bases are TGCGCCAGCAGCCAAGGGACTAGCGGGAGTTGGGCCTACGAGCAGTACTTC. It yields the protein CASSQGTSGSWAYEQYF.